The clone carrying this T cell receptor (beta chain) was seen a handful of times. This entry is derived from a study of shared clonotypes between healthy human individuals. Produced via immunoSEQ multiplex PCR; TCRdb's table is partial and in-frame only. The sample carries approximately 720,000 clones, around 72% recorded once. Germline-derived CDR1 and CDR2 are SQVTM and ANQGSEA. The CDR3 has 13 residues. V lost 8 bases to trimming and J lost 5 bases; unmatched junction nucleotides: 9. Sequenced material: memory CD4+ T cells sorted from blood. The sample's subset: CD45RA-negative fraction. This chain connects TRBV29-1 to TRBJ2-1, with 7 bases lining up with TRBD1. The TCR originated in a woman aged 30 to 39 in good health. The CDR3 coding sequence is TGCAGCACACCGGGACAGATGCACAATGAGCAGTTCTTC. Translation gives CSTPGQMHNEQFF.